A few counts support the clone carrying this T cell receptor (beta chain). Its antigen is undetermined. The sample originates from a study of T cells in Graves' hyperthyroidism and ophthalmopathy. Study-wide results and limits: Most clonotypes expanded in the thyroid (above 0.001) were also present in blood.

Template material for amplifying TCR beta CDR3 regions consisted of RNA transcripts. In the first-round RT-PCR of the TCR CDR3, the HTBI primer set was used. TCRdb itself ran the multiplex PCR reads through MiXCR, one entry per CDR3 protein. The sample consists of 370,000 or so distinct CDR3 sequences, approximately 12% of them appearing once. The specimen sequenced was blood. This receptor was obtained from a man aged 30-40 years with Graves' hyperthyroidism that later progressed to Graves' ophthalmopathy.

CDR3 in DNA: TGTGCCAGTAGTATAGCCGGGGAAGCTTTCTTT. Amino acid sequence: CASSIAGEAFF. The chain links TRBV19 to TRBJ1-1, with D unclear. The CDR3 is made up of 11 amino acids. Germline V CDR1 and CDR2: LNHDA, SQIVND (reference sequence). V was trimmed by 1 base and J by 8 bases, leaving 5 bases between them.